Listed here are 12 T cell receptor beta chains from one sample, sequenced in a study of synovial regulatory T cells in juvenile arthritis. Whole-study results and caveats: TCR diversity was lower in inflammation-associated blood Treg cells than in other blood Treg cells.

The table came from immunoSEQ multiplex PCR; TCRdb's copy has only in-frame clones and leaves some out. The sample table sets out some 1,000 clones. Their target antigens are unknown. The sequencing input was Treg cells from blood. Subset specified: HLA-DR+ inflammation-associated blood Treg cells. These receptor sequences come from a donor aged 2-35 years with juvenile idiopathic arthritis.

This clone ranks as medium-sized (0.01 to 0.1%) in terms of frequency. The chain uses TRBV5-4 and TRBJ1-5. The germline V gene has CDR1 SGHNT and CDR2 YYREEE (reference sequence). CDR3 length equals 13 residues. No DNA sequence is on record. CDR3 in amino acids: CASSFGVGQPQHF.

This clone is identified as medium-sized from frequency. V is TRBV10-3 and J is TRBJ1-5. The CDR3 consists of 15 residues. A DNA sequence was not provided. Germline-derived CDR1 and CDR2 are ENHRY and SYGVKD. The CDR3 reads CAISEGGDSNQPQHF.

Judged by frequency, this clone is medium-sized. The chain recombines TRBV18 with TRBJ1-3; as DNA is missing, the TRBD1 call by TCRdb cannot be tested. The CDR3 is 20 residues long. DNA was not recorded. Looked up from germline, CDR1 is KGHSH and CDR2 is LQKENI. CDR3 loop: CASSPLPPDSATLFGNTIYF.

Judged by frequency, this clone is medium-sized. The chain couples TRBV6-6 to TRBJ1-1. CDR1 MNHNY and CDR2 SVGAGI come from the germline V gene (reference sequence). CDR3 length: 11 amino acids. This entry has no DNA. The CDR3 protein is CASTANTEAFF.

This clone registers medium-sized by frequency. The chain recombines TRBV7-6 with TRBJ2-2. The CDR3 consists of 15 residues. Only the protein is available. The germline CDR1 and CDR2 sequences are SGHVS and FNYEAQ. The CDR3: CASSLVRADTGELFF.

This clone is labeled medium-sized based on frequency. The chain is built from TRBV7-2 and TRBJ1-1; the TCRdb D gene call, TRBD1, has no DNA to confirm it. This CDR3 has 14 amino acids. No DNA appears here. Germline CDR1 reads SGHTA; CDR2 reads FQGNSA. CDR3 region: CASSLDRGHSQAFF.

In terms of frequency, this clone is medium-sized. The genes are TRBV10-3 and TRBJ2-5; TCRdb indicates TRBD2, and absent DNA this call remains unverified. Looked up from germline, CDR1 is ENHRY and CDR2 is SYGVKD. This CDR3 is built from 16 residues. No DNA was logged. This CDR3 reads CAISDPTSAEQETQYF.

This clone ranks as medium-sized in terms of frequency. The chain has TRBV6-1 and TRBJ2-7; TCRdb calls TRBD2, which cannot be checked without DNA. Germline V gene sequence: CDR1 MNHNS, CDR2 SASEGT. The length of the CDR3 is 14 residues. Only the protein is on record. The CDR3 is CASRQRELNYEQYF.

This clone is deemed medium-sized by its frequency. The V call is TRBV11-2, the J call TRBJ1-1. Germline CDR1 SGHAT, CDR2 FQNNGV. This CDR3 comprises 15 residues. The nucleotide record is missing. CDR3 residues: CASSEFAVYHTEAFF.

Judged by frequency, this clone is medium-sized. The genes are TRBV5-1 and TRBJ2-1; checking the TCRdb D call of TRBD1 is not possible without DNA. CDR3 length: 13 amino acids. The nucleotide record is missing. Germline CDR1 is SGHRS and CDR2 is YFSETQ. The CDR3 loop reads CASRNLGGNEQFF.

By frequency, this clone is medium-sized. V gene TRBV6-6 combines with J gene TRBJ1-5; TCRdb proposes TRBD1, but this gene call is untestable without DNA. Germline assignment: CDR1 MNHNY and CDR2 SVGAGI (reference sequence). The length of the CDR3 is 14 residues. The protein alone is recorded here. The CDR3 is CASTPTGGLQPQHF.

Frequency places this clone as medium-sized (0.01 to 0.1%). The chain recombines TRBV9 with TRBJ2-7. This CDR3 is 14 amino acids long. DNA is not recorded here. Germline V CDR1 and CDR2: SGDLS, YYNGEE. The CDR3 protein is CASSVGRMSYEQYF.